The rows below give T cell receptor beta chains drawn from one sample of a study of cytomegalovirus exposure and HLA in healthy donors. TCRdb's copy holds only in-frame clones and misses some; the assay was immunoSEQ multiplex PCR. This table has under 150,000 clones, about 74% appearing once. The material sequenced was PBMCs. The receptors derive from a woman aged 45-60 years in good health and CMV-seronegative. CDR3s include the opening cysteine and the closing phenylalanine or tryptophan. Fields, in order: D gene, V gene, clone size, J gene, CDR3 DNA, CDR3 protein. D genes are given only for firm matches. Some rows have no size entry. The others give once, few or many, or a class for an expanded clone.

D: NA; V: TRBV10-1; size: NA; J: TRBJ1-4; DNA: TGCGCCAGCAGTGAGTCGGGACTGTTAGGAGAAAAACTGTTTTTT; CDR3: CASSESGLLGEKLFF
D: TRBD1; V: TRBV7-2; size: NA; J: TRBJ2-2; DNA: TGTGCCAGCAGCTTAGTCTCGACAGGGGGGACCACCGGGGAGCTGTTTTTT; CDR3: CASSLVSTGGTTGELFF
D: NA; V: TRBV5-1; size: NA; J: TRBJ2-7; DNA: TGCGCCAGCAGCCAGATACTAGAGGCCGAGCAGTACTTC; CDR3: CASSQILEAEQYF
D: NA; V: TRBV7-2; size: NA; J: TRBJ2-1; DNA: TGTGCCAGCAGCTTACTCAGGGCGGGGGAGCAGTTCTTC; CDR3: CASSLLRAGEQFF
D: TRBD1; V: TRBV2; size: NA; J: TRBJ2-3; DNA: TGTGCCAGCAGTGAAGAAGGGGGCCTCCTAATGGCAGATACGCAGTATTTT; CDR3: CASSEEGGLLMADTQYF
D: NA; V: TRBV6-5; size: NA; J: TRBJ2-1; DNA: TGTGCCAGCAGTTACTCGATGGCGGGGAATCTTAATGAGCAGTTCTTC; CDR3: CASSYSMAGNLNEQFF
D: TRBD2; V: TRBV4-3; size: NA; J: TRBJ2-1; DNA: TGCGCCAGCAGCCAAGTTGGGGGGGACTCCTACAATGAGCAGTTCTTC; CDR3: CASSQVGGDSYNEQFF
D: NA; V: TRBV2; size: NA; J: TRBJ1-2; DNA: TGTGCCAGCCAAGCCCCTAACTTTAACTATGGCTACACCTTC; CDR3: CASQAPNFNYGYTF
D: NA; V: TRBV27; size: NA; J: TRBJ1-2; DNA: TGTGCCAGCAGTTTGGGGGGGGCGCTGGGCTATGGCTACACCTTC; CDR3: CASSLGGALGYGYTF
D: TRBD1; V: TRBV19; size: NA; J: TRBJ1-4; DNA: TGTGCCAGTAGTAATCGTTTGGACAGGGGGCGAGAAAAACTGTTTTTT; CDR3: CASSNRLDRGREKLFF
D: TRBD1; V: TRBV19; size: NA; J: TRBJ2-7; DNA: TGTGCCAGTAGTTCGGGACAGTTCGGCGCCGAGCAGTACTTC; CDR3: CASSSGQFGAEQYF
D: NA; V: TRBV12-2; size: NA; J: TRBJ1-2; DNA: TGTGCAAGTCGCTTAGATTTTGCAGGGGGCGGCTACACCTTC; CDR3: CASRLDFAGGGYTF
D: TRBD1; V: TRBV7-2; size: NA; J: TRBJ1-5; DNA: TGTGCCAGCAGCTTACAAACAGGGGCGGGCAATCAGCCCCAGCATTTT; CDR3: CASSLQTGAGNQPQHF
D: NA; V: TRBV7-9; size: NA; J: TRBJ2-3; DNA: TGTGCCAGCACCCCAGGAGATACGCAGTATTTT; CDR3: CASTPGDTQYF
D: NA; V: TRBV7-3; size: once; J: TRBJ1-3; DNA: TGTGCCAGCAGCCTCGAGGGTGGAAACACCATATATTTT; CDR3: CASSLEGGNTIYF
D: NA; V: TRBV19; size: NA; J: TRBJ2-1; DNA: TGTGCCAGTAGTTGGGGGCAGGGATCGATGGAGCAGTTCTTC; CDR3: CASSWGQGSMEQFF
D: NA; V: TRBV5-8; size: NA; J: TRBJ1-5; DNA: TGTGCCAGCAGCTTGATTAGCATCGACAATCAGCCCCAGCATTTT; CDR3: CASSLISIDNQPQHF
D: NA; V: TRBV25-1; size: few; J: TRBJ1-1; DNA: TGTGCCAGCAGTCCCAGGGGCCAGGAGAACACTGAAGCTTTCTTT; CDR3: CASSPRGQENTEAFF
D: TRBD1; V: TRBV5-4; size: NA; J: TRBJ1-1; DNA: TGTGCCAGCAGCTTGGGGGGGGACAGGGGGCTCGGCACTGAAGCTTTCTTT; CDR3: CASSLGGDRGLGTEAFF
D: NA; V: TRBV15; size: NA; J: TRBJ2-5; DNA: TGTGCCACCAGCAGAGTGGCGGGATCCATAGAGACCCAGTACTTC; CDR3: CATSRVAGSIETQYF
D: NA; V: TRBV15; size: NA; J: TRBJ2-5; DNA: TGTGCCACCAGCAGAGATCGGCAGGGGACGGAAGAGACCCAGTACTTC; CDR3: CATSRDRQGTEETQYF
D: NA; V: TRBV10-3; size: NA; J: TRBJ2-6; DNA: TGTGCCATCAGCGCGCCTGGGGCCAACGTCCTGACTTTC; CDR3: CAISAPGANVLTF
D: NA; V: TRBV5-6; size: NA; J: TRBJ2-7; DNA: TGTGCCAGCAGCTTTTCGCGGGGGCTCCTGGAGCAGTACTTC; CDR3: CASSFSRGLLEQYF
D: NA; V: TRBV5-8; size: NA; J: TRBJ1-5; DNA: TGTGCCAGCAGCTTACGACAGGCAGGGGAGCCCCAGCATTTT; CDR3: CASSLRQAGEPQHF
D: NA; V: TRBV10-3; size: NA; J: TRBJ2-3; DNA: TGTGCCATCAGTGACGGCGGGGTCAAGGCAGATACGCAGTATTTT; CDR3: CAISDGGVKADTQYF
D: NA; V: TRBV19; size: NA; J: TRBJ1-1; DNA: TGTGCCAGTAGTATCGACAGCTACACTGAAGCTTTCTTT; CDR3: CASSIDSYTEAFF
D: TRBD2; V: TRBV5-8; size: NA; J: TRBJ2-3; DNA: TGTGCCAGCAGCTTGGCCATCATGGCGGGGGGCGGGGATACGCAGTATTTT; CDR3: CASSLAIMAGGGDTQYF
D: TRBD1; V: TRBV4-2; size: NA; J: TRBJ1-2; DNA: TGTGCCAGCAGCCAAGACAGGACAGGGGAGAACTATGGCTACACCTTC; CDR3: CASSQDRTGENYGYTF
D: NA; V: TRBV19; size: NA; J: TRBJ1-6; DNA: TGTGCCAGTAGTATCGGTCTGGGGCCTGGTTCACCCCTCCACTTT; CDR3: CASSIGLGPGSPLHF
D: TRBD1; V: TRBV5-4; size: NA; J: TRBJ2-7; DNA: TGTGCCAGCAGCGTAGGACAGGGGGATTACGAGCAGTACTTC; CDR3: CASSVGQGDYEQYF
D: NA; V: TRBV6-6; size: once; J: TRBJ2-3; DNA: TGTGCCAGCGGGGACATCGCGACAGATACGCAGTATTTT; CDR3: CASGDIATDTQYF
D: NA; V: TRBV23-1; size: NA; J: TRBJ2-3; DNA: TGCGCCAGCAGTCATTATGGCCTCCCGTATTTT; CDR3: CASSHYGLPYF
D: TRBD2; V: TRBV5-4; size: few; J: TRBJ2-2; DNA: TGTGCCAGCAGCCCGGCGGGGGTGGTTTCGGGGGAGCTGTTTTTT; CDR3: CASSPAGVVSGELFF
D: NA; V: TRBV18; size: NA; J: TRBJ1-2; DNA: TGTGCCAGCTCACCAATCAGTCGGGATGGCTACACCTTC; CDR3: CASSPISRDGYTF
D: TRBD2; V: TRBV19; size: NA; J: TRBJ2-7; DNA: TGTGCCAGTACTACGACTAGCGGGGGGACCTACGAGCAGTACTTC; CDR3: CASTTTSGGTYEQYF
D: NA; V: TRBV28; size: few; J: TRBJ2-3; DNA: TGTGCCAGCAGGAGCTTCGGGGACACAGATACGCAGTATTTT; CDR3: CASRSFGDTDTQYF
D: NA; V: TRBV4-2; size: NA; J: TRBJ2-1; DNA: TGTGCCAGCAGCCAGGGCCGGAATGAGCAGTTCTTC; CDR3: CASSQGRNEQFF
D: NA; V: TRBV7-8; size: once; J: TRBJ2-2; DNA: TGTGCCAGCAGCTCCTCTGGCCCCGGGGAGCTGTTTTTT; CDR3: CASSSSGPGELFF
D: NA; V: TRBV2; size: few; J: TRBJ2-3; DNA: TGTGCCAGCAACCCTCGGAGGTTGGGAGATACGCAGTATTTT; CDR3: CASNPRRLGDTQYF
D: NA; V: TRBV6-1; size: NA; J: TRBJ1-1; DNA: TGTGCCAGCAGTGAAGCGCCAGGGAACACTGAAGCTTTCTTT; CDR3: CASSEAPGNTEAFF
D: TRBD2; V: TRBV28; size: NA; J: TRBJ2-3; DNA: TGTGCCAGCAGTTTATGGAGTAGCGGGGGGGTCACAGATACGCAGTATTTT; CDR3: CASSLWSSGGVTDTQYF
D: NA; V: TRBV2; size: NA; J: TRBJ2-5; DNA: TGTGCCAGCAGTGAAGGGCGGAATCAAGAGACCCAGTACTTC; CDR3: CASSEGRNQETQYF
D: TRBD1; V: TRBV5-1; size: NA; J: TRBJ2-7; DNA: TGCGCCAGCAGCTTGGAGGCAGGGGGAAGCTACGAGCAGTACTTC; CDR3: CASSLEAGGSYEQYF